A selection of T cell receptor beta chains follows, all from one sample in a study of cytomegalovirus exposure and HLA in healthy donors. The table came from immunoSEQ multiplex PCR; TCRdb's copy has only in-frame clones and leaves some out. The table includes 150,000 to 200,000 clones, roughly 13% detected once. Sequenced material: PBMCs. Receptor source: a man aged 50-60 years in good health and CMV-seropositive. CDR3s include the opening cysteine and the closing phenylalanine or tryptophan. Size values are once, few and many counts, or a class for expanded clones, and some rows have none.

size,length,V,CDR3
.,14,TRBV18,CASSLLLSTDTQYF
.,14,TRBV5-4,CASSLQRGGGEQFF
few,15,TRBV4-2,CASSPSGTSSYEQYF
.,14,TRBV5-1,CASSSSTDNYGCTF
.,10,TRBV29-1,CSVGGDGYPF
.,16,TRBV18,CASSPGTASGANVLTF
few,12,TRBV5-4,CASSADSYEQYF
few,16,TRBV7-2,CASSSDTGLGNQPQHF
few,16,TRBV9,CASSNLGGTARETQYF
.,14,TRBV29-1,CSVRTGGILTEAFF
.,17,TRBV4-3,CASSQDLGSSYNSPLHF
.,14,TRBV11-2,CASSIDRGGGGYTF
few,15,TRBV27,CASSLSPRGNTEAFF
few,14,TRBV4-3,CASSQETGGYGYTF
.,16,TRBV4-3,CASSQDRGQGNEKLFF
few,16,TRBV7-9,CASSLEKGRGEETQYF
.,15,TRBV11-3,CASSVGTSGEETQYF